One and the same sample provided the 7 T cell receptor beta chains below, sequenced in a study of OX40 agonist ivuxolimab in advanced cancers. TCRdb keeps only in-frame clones here, not all; method: immunoSEQ multiplex PCR. The sample records 65,000 to 80,000 clones, more than 70% being singletons. This sample comprised CD4+ or CD8+ T cells sorted from blood, obtained in a trial of the OX40 agonist ivuxolimab. Receptors originate from an adult with an advanced solid tumor such as melanoma, head and neck, liver or kidney cancer.

Remarks on this clone: Mismatch with germline at one junction end may stem from a read error. This chain links TRBV11-3 with TRBJ2-1; D unclear. CDR1 is SGHNT and CDR2 is YENEEA in the germline V gene. The CDR3 spans 11 residues. The CDR3 DNA follows: TGTGCCAGCAGCGTAGACGGGTCGCAGTTCTTC. It encodes CASSVDGSQFF.

Remarks on this clone: An end of the junction differs from the germline gene, which may be a read error. The rearrangement links TRBV23-1 to TRBJ2-1; a weak D match, TRBD1 (6 bases). TRBV23-1 has ORF status, its function being uncertain. This CDR3 has 15 amino acids. The CDR3 here is CASSPRQVSDNEQFF. As DNA, the CDR3 is TGCGCCAGCAGTCCCCGACAGGTCTCCGACAATGAGCAGTTCTTC.

This clone showed up just once. The rearrangement joins TRBV4-1 to TRBJ1-2; 7 nucleotides match TRBD1. Per the germline V gene, CDR1 is MGHRA and CDR2 is YSYEKL. The CDR3 has 16 residues. V lost 4 bases and J lost 4; bases outside the gene matches: 12. CDR3 bases: TGCGCCAGCAGCCCCAGACAGGGTCAAGATGGCTATGGCTACACCTTC. Its translation: CASSPRQGQDGYGYTF.

The chain uses TRBV7-2 and TRBJ1-2, with no clear D. V lost 5 bases, J lost 8 bases, and 15 bases lay in between. The CDR3 is 13 amino acids. Looked up from germline, CDR1 is SGHTA and CDR2 is FQGNSA. For the CDR3, the DNA is TGTGCCAGCAGCCCAGACAAGGAATGGGGCTACACCTTC. Translated, it gives CASSPDKEWGYTF. Full variable domain (missing parts from reference TRBV7-2 and TRBJ1-2): GAGVSQSPSNKVTEKGKDVELRCDPISGHTALYWYRQSLGQGLEFLIYFQGNSAPDKSGLPSDRFSAERTGGSVSTLTIQRTQQEDSAVYLCASSPDKEWGYTFGSGTRLTVV.

V gene TRBV5-1 combines with J gene TRBJ1-2, with TRBD1 as a possible D gene (5 bases). Germline loops: CDR1 SGHRS, CDR2 YFSETQ. V was pared by 1 base and J by 8 bases, with 12 bases between. CDR3 length: 13 residues. For the CDR3, the DNA is TGCGCCAGCAGCTTGACCAGGGTAAGCGGCTACACCTTC. Amino acid sequence: CASSLTRVSGYTF.

This chain uses TRBV19 with TRBJ2-1; the match to TRBD2 covers 9 bases. J gave up 1 base and V 4 bases, and 5 bases lay outside the gene matches. CDR3 length equals 16 residues. Germline V gene lookup returns CDR1 LNHDA and CDR2 SQIVND (reference sequence). CDR3 DNA sequence: TGTGCCAGTAGTACGCGGGGGGGCCTTTCCTACAATGAGCAGTTCTTC. It encodes CASSTRGGLSYNEQFF.

This chain links TRBV7-8 with TRBJ2-7; D unclear. In germline, CDR1 is SGHVS, CDR2 FQNEAQ. V lost 2 bases, J lost 4 bases, and 9 bases lay in between. The CDR3 has 13 residues. CDR3 sequence: CASSLSPPYEQYF. The CDR3 region has the DNA TGTGCCAGCAGCTTATCGCCGCCATACGAGCAGTACTTC.